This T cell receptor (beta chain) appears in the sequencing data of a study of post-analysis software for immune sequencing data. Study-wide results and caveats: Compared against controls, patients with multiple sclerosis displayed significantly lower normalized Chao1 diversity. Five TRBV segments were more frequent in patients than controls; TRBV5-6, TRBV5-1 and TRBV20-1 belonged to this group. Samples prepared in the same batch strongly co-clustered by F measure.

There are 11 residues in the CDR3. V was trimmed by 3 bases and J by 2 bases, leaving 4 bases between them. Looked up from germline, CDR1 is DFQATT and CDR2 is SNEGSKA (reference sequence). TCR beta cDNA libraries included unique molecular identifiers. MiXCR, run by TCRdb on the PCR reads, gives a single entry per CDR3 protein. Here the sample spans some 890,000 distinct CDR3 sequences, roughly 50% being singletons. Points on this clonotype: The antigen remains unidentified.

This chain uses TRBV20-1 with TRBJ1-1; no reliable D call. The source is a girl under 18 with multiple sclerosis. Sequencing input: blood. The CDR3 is CSASRNTEAFF. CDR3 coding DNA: TGCAGTGCTAGTCGAAACACTGAAGCTTTCTTT.